This T cell receptor beta chain was documented in a study of cytotoxic CD8 clonotypes in ibrutinib-treated CLL. Study summary: After treatment lasting a median roughly eleven months, range 6 to 36, response samples were collected.

Study-wide results and caveats: The clonality went up when patients responded to ibrutinib and dropped back toward baseline at progression. The clonality rise at ibrutinib response reflected private clonotype expansion.

Libraries were prepared by immunoSEQ multiplex PCR; TCRdb keeps only in-frame clonotypes and omits some of them. The profile shows approximately 330,000 clones, 80% of them singletons. On this clone itself: The antigen remains unidentified.

The material was PBMCs, obtained before ibrutinib treatment. The receptor comes from a human donor with chronic lymphocytic leukemia.

CDR3 region: CASSYRSSNTEAFF. As DNA, the CDR3 is TGTGCCAGCAGTTACAGGTCCTCGAACACTGAAGCTTTCTTT. This chain uses TRBV2 with TRBJ1-1; D may be TRBD1 (5 bases). This CDR3 is 14 amino acids long. The germline V gene encodes CDR1 SNHLY and CDR2 FYNNEI. Trimming left V 5 bases short and J 1 base short, with 11 bases between.